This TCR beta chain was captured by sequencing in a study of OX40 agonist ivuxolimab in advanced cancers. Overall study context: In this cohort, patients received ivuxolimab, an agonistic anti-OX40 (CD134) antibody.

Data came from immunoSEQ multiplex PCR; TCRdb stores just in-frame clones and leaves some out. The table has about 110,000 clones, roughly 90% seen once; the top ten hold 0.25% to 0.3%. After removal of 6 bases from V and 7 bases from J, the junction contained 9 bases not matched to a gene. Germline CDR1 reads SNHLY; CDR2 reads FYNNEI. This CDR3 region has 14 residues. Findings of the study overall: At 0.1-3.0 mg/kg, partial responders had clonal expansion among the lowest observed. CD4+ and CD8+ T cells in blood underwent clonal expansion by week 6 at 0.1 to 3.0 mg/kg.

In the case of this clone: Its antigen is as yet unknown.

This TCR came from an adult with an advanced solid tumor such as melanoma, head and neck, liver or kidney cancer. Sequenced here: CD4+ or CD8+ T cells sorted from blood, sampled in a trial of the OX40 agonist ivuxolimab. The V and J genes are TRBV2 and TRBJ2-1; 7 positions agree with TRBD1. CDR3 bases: TGTGCCAGCAGACAGGGGTTGTTCAGTAATGAGCAGTTCTTC. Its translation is CASRQGLFSNEQFF.